This TCR beta chain originates from a study of chemoradiotherapy in HPV16-positive cancers. As for the study in general: Candidate HPV-specific clones and shared TCR motifs came from two HPV16-positive patients.

The CDR3 spans 14 residues. Trimming left V 1 base short and J 2 bases short, with 8 bases between. Germline V gene data show CDR1 as SGHNT and CDR2 as YYREEE (reference sequence). The protocol was immunoSEQ multiplex PCR, while the TCRdb copy is restricted to in-frame clones and leaves out a portion. The sample yields around 8,800 clones, around 83% seen once. The chain joins TRBV5-4 to TRBJ2-3; D gene ambiguous. The sample consisted of tumor tissue, taken from a patient who underwent chemoradiotherapy. This clonotype was sampled from a human donor with HPV-associated anogenital cancer. This CDR3 is CASSLHVVTDTQYF. In DNA form, the CDR3 reads TGTGCCAGCAGCTTGCATGTTGTCACAGATACGCAGTATTTT.